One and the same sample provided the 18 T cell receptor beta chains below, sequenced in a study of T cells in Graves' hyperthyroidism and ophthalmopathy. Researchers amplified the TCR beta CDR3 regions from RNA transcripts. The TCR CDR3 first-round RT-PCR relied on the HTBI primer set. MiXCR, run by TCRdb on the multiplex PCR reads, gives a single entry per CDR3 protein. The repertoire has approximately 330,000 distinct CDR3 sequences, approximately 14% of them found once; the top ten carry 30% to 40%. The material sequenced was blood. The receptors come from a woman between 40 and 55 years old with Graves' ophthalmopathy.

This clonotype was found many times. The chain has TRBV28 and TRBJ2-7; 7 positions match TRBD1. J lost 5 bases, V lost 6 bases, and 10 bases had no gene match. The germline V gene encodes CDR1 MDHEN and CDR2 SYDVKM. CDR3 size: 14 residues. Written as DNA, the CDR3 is TGTGCCAGCAGCCTAATACAGGGGTACCACGAGCAGTACTTC. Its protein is CASSLIQGYHEQYF. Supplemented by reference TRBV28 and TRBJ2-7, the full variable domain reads DVKVTQSSRYLVKRTGEKVFLECVQDMDHENMFWYRQDPGLGLRLIYFSYDVKMKEKGDIPEGYSVSREKKERFSLILESASTNQTSMYLCASSLIQGYHEQYFGPGTRLTVT.

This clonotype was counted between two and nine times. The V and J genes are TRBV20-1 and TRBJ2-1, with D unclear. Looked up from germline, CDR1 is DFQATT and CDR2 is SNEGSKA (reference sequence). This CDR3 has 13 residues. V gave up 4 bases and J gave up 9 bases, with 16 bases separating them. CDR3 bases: TGCAGTGCTAAGCGACCCGCTATGGGTGAGCAGTTCTTC. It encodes CSAKRPAMGEQFF.

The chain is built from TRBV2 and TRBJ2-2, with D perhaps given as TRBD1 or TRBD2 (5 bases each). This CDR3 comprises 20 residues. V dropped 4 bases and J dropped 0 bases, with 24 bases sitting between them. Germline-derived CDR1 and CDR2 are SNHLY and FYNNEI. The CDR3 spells CASSAPRDGWKNANTGELFF. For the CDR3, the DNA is TGTGCCAGCAGTGCCCCACGGGACGGTTGGAAAAACGCGAACACCGGGGAGCTGTTTTTT.

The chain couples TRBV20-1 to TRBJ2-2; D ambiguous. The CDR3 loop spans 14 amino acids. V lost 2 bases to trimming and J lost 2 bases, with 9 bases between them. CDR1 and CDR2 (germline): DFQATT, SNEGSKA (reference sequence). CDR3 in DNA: TGCAGTGCTAGAATTTCTCCTAACACCGGGGAGCTGTTTTTT. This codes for CSARISPNTGELFF.

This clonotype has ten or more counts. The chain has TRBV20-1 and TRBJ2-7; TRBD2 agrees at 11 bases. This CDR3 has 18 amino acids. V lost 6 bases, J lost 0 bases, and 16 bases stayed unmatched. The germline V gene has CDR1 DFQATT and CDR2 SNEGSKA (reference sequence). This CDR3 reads CSAALPSGGMISSYEQYF. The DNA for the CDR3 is TGCAGTGCGGCTTTGCCTAGCGGGGGGATGATTAGCTCCTACGAGCAGTACTTC.

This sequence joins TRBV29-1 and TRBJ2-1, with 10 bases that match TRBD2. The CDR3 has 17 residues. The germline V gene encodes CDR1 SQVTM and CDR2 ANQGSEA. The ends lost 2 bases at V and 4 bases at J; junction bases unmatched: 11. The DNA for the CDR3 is TGCAGCGTTGAAAGGGTAGCGGGAGGCCGAACATACAATGAGCAGTTCTTC. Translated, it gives CSVERVAGGRTYNEQFF.

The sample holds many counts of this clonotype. Here the CDR3 reads CASSEVAPGLGRGGGYTF. The DNA for the CDR3 is TGTGCCAGCAGTGAAGTTGCGCCAGGTCTGGGTCGAGGAGGTGGCTACACCTTC. The chain is built from TRBV6-1 and TRBJ1-2, with D unclear. V was trimmed by 1 base and J by 7 bases, leaving 25 bases between them. This CDR3 comprises 18 residues. Germline CDR1 MNHNS, CDR2 SASEGT.

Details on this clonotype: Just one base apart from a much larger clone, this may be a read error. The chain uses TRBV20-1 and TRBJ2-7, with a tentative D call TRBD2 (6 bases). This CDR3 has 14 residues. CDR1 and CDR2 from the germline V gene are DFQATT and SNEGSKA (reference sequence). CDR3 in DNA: TGCGGTGCTAGAGAGACTAGGGGCCTCAACGAGCAGTACTTC. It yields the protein CGARETRGLNEQYF.

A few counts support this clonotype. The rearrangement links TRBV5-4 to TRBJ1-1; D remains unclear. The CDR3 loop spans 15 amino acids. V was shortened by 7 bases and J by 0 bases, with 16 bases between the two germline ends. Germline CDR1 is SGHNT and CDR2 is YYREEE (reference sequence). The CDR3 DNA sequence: TGTGCCAGCTCCTTGGGCGGATCCATGAACACTGAAGCTTTCTTT. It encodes CASSLGGSMNTEAFF.

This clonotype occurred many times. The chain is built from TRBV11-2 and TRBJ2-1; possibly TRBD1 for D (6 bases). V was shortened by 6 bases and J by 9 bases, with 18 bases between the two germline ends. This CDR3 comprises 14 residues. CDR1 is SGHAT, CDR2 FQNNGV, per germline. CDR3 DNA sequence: TGTGCCAGCAGATCACAACGAGGGGGTCGTGAGCAGTTCTTC. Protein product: CASRSQRGGREQFF. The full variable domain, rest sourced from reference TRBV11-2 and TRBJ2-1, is EAGVAQSPRYKIIEKRQSVAFWCNPISGHATLYWYQQILGQGPKLLIQFQNNGVVDDSQLPKDRFSAERLKGVDSTLKIQPAKLEDSAVYLCASRSQRGGREQFFGPGTRLTVL.

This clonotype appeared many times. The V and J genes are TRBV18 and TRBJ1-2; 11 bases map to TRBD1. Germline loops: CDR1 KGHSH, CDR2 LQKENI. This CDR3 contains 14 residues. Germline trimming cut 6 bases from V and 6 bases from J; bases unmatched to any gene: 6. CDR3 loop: CASSPGQGEDGYTF. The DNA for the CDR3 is TGTGCCAGCTCGCCGGGACAGGGGGAGGATGGCTACACCTTC.

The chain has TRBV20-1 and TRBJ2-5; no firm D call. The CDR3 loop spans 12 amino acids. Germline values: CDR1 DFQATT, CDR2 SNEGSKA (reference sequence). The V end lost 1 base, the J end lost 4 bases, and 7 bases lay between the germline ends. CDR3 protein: CSARGFSETQYF. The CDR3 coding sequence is TGCAGTGCTAGAGGGTTTTCAGAGACCCAGTACTTC.

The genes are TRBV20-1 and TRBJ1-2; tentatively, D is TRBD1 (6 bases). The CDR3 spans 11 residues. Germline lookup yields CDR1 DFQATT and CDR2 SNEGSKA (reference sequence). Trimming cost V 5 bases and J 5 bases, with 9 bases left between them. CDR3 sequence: CSAEDRYGYTF. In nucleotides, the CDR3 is TGCAGTGCTGAGGACAGATATGGCTACACCTTC.

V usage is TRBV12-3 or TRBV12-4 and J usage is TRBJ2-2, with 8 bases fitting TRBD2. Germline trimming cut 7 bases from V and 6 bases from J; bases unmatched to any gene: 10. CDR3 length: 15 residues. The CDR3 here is CASKTGGGVPGELFF. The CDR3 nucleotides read TGTGCCAGCAAAACGGGGGGGGGGGTCCCCGGGGAGCTGTTTTTT.

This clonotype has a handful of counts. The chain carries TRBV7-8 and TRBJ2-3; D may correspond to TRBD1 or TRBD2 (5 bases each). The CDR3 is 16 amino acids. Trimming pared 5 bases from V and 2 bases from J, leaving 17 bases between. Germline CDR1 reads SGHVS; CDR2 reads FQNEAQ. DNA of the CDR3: TGTGCCAGCAGCAGCCGAGGGGCGGACCACACAGATACGCAGTATTTT. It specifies CASSSRGADHTDTQYF.

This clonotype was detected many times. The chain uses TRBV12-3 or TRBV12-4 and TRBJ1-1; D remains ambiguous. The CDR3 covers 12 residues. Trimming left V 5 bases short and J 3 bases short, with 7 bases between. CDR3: CASSQEHTEAFF. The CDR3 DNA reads TGTGCCAGCAGTCAAGAGCACACTGAAGCTTTCTTT.

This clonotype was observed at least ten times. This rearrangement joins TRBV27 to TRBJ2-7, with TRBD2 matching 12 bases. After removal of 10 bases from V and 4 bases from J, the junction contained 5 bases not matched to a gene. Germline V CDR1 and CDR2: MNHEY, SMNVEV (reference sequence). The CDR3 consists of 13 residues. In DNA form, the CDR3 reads TGTGCCACCAGACTAGCGGGGGAGTACGAGCAGTACTTC. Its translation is CATRLAGEYEQYF.

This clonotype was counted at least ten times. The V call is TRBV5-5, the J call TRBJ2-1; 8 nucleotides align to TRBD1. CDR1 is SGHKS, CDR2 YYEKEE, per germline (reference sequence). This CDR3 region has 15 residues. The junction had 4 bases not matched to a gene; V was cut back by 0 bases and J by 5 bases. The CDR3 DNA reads TGTGCCAGCAGCTTGGTACAGGGGGGCCACAATGAGCAGTTCTTC. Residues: CASSLVQGGHNEQFF.